This is a list of T cell receptor beta chains from one sample in a study of response to subunit inactivated influenza vaccine. TCRdb independently ran MiXCR on the RT-PCR reads; one entry per CDR3 protein. Of around 540,000 distinct CDR3 sequences listed, 12% are singletons. The sample in question was PBMCs from blood, obtained on the day of vaccination. These receptors were collected from a man in his forties or fifties who received an inactivated influenza vaccine. Both conserved end residues are part of each CDR3. D genes are given only for firm matches. The size of a clone is reported for some rows only, either as once, few or many, or as a class for expanded clones.

d_gene: -; j_gene: TRBJ1-1; v_gene: TRBV4-3; abundance: few; CDR3aa: CASSQGEITEAFF; CDR3nt: TGCGCCAGCAGTCAAGGGGAGATCACTGAAGCTTTCTTT
d_gene: TRBD2; j_gene: TRBJ2-1; v_gene: TRBV7-8; abundance: few; CDR3aa: CASSPRPGRQRDAPYNEQFF; CDR3nt: TGTGCCAGCAGCCCCCGTCCCGGCCGTCAGCGGGACGCCCCCTACAATGAGCAGTTCTTC
d_gene: TRBD1; j_gene: TRBJ1-2; v_gene: TRBV6-2/TRBV6-3; abundance: -; CDR3aa: CASSRRQGRVGYTF; CDR3nt: TGTGCCAGCAGCCGCCGACAGGGCCGCGTGGGCTACACCTTC
d_gene: -; j_gene: TRBJ2-3; v_gene: TRBV7-2; abundance: few; CDR3aa: CASSSTGGQGDTQYF; CDR3nt: TGTGCCAGCAGTTCCACCGGGGGGCAGGGAGATACGCAGTATTTT
d_gene: -; j_gene: TRBJ2-1; v_gene: TRBV12-3/TRBV12-4; abundance: few; CDR3aa: CASSFGVVSYNEQFF; CDR3nt: TGTGCCAGCAGTTTTGGGGTAGTTTCCTACAATGAGCAGTTCTTC
d_gene: -; j_gene: TRBJ2-5; v_gene: TRBV11-2; abundance: -; CDR3aa: CASSPATRETQYF; CDR3nt: TGTGCCAGCAGCCCAGCCACTCGTGAGACCCAGTACTTC
d_gene: -; j_gene: TRBJ1-4; v_gene: TRBV28; abundance: -; CDR3aa: CASNSGPAMEKLFF; CDR3nt: TGTGCCAGCAATTCCGGACCTGCGATGGAAAAACTGTTTTTT
d_gene: -; j_gene: TRBJ2-3; v_gene: TRBV20-1; abundance: few; CDR3aa: CSARALRSTDTQYF; CDR3nt: TGCAGTGCTAGGGCCCTCCGCAGCACAGATACGCAGTATTTT
d_gene: -; j_gene: TRBJ2-3; v_gene: TRBV12-3/TRBV12-4; abundance: few; CDR3aa: CASSFIGGRVDTQYF; CDR3nt: TGTGCCAGCAGTTTCATCGGGGGCCGGGTAGATACGCAGTATTTT
d_gene: -; j_gene: TRBJ2-2; v_gene: TRBV28; abundance: many; CDR3aa: CASTPTGTPNTGELFF; CDR3nt: TGTGCCAGCACCCCTACCGGGACTCCAAACACCGGGGAGCTGTTTTTT
d_gene: -; j_gene: TRBJ2-7; v_gene: TRBV15; abundance: -; CDR3aa: CATSSLETTYEQYF; CDR3nt: TGTGCCACCAGCAGTCTTGAGACCACCTACGAGCAGTACTTC
d_gene: -; j_gene: TRBJ1-1; v_gene: TRBV6-1; abundance: -; CDR3aa: CAGFRGVNTEAFF; CDR3nt: TGTGCCGGCTTTAGGGGCGTGAACACTGAAGCTTTCTTT
d_gene: -; j_gene: TRBJ2-5; v_gene: TRBV5-5; abundance: many; CDR3aa: CASSRTEETQYF; CDR3nt: TGTGCCAGCAGCCGGACGGAAGAGACCCAGTACTTC